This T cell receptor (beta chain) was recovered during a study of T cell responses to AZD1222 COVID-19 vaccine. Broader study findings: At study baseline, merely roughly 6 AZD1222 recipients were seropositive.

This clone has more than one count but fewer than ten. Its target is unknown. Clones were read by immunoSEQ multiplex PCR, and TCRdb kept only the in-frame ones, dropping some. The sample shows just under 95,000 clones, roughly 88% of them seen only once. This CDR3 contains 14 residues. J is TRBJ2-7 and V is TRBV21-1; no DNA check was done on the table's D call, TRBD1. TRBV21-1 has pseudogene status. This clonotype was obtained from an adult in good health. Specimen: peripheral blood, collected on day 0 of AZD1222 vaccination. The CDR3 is CASSKQTGDYEQYF. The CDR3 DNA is TGTGCCAGCAGCAAGCAGACAGGGGACTACGAGCAGTACTTC.